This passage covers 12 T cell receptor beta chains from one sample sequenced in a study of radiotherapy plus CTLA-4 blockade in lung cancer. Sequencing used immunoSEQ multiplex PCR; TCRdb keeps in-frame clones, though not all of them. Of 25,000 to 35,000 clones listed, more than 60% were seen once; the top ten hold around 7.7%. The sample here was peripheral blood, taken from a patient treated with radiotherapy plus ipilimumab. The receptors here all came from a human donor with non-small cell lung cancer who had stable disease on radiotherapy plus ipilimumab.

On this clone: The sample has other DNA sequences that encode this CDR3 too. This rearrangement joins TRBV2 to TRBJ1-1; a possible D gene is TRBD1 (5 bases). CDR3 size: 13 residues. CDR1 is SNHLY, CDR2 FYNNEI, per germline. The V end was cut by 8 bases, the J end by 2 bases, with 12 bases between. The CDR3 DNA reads TGTGCCAGCGAGGGTCAGGGAAACACTGAAGCTTTCTTT. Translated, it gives CASEGQGNTEAFF.

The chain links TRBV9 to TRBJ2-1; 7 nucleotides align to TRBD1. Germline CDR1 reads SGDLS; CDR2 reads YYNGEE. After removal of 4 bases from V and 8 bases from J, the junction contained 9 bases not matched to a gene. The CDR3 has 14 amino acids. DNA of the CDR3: TGTGCCAGCAGCCCATTGACAGGGACGGATGAGCAGTTCTTC. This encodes CASSPLTGTDEQFF.

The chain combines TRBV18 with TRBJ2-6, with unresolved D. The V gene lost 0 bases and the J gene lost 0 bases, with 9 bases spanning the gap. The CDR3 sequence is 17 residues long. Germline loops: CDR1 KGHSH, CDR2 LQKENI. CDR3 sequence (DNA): TGTGCCAGCTCACCACCAAACCCGTACTCTGGGGCCAACGTCCTGACTTTC. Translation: CASSPPNPYSGANVLTF.

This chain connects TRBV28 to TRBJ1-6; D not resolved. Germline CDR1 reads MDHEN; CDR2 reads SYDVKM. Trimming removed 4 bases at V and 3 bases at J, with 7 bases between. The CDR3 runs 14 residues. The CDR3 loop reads CASSSDHYNSPLHF. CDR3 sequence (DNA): TGTGCCAGCAGTTCTGACCACTATAATTCACCCCTCCACTTT.

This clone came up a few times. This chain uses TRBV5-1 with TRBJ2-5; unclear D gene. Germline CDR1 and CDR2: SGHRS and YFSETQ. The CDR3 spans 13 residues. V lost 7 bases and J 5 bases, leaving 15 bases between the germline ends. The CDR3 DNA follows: TGCGCCAGCGGCGACTCTCTGGGGGAGACCCAGTACTTC. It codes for CASGDSLGETQYF. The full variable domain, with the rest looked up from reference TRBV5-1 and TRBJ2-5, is KAGVTQTPRYLIKTRGQQVTLSCSPISGHRSVSWYQQTPGQGLQFLFEYFSETQRNKGNFPGRFSGRQFSNSRSEMNVSTLELGDSALYLCASGDSLGETQYFGPGTRLLVL.

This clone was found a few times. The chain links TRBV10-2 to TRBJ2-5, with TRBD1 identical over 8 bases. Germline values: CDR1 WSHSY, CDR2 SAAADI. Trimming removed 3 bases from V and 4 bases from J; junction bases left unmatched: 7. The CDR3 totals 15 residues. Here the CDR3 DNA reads TGCGCCAGCAGTGAATCAGCAGGGGGCGTAGAGACCCAGTACTTC. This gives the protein CASSESAGGVETQYF.

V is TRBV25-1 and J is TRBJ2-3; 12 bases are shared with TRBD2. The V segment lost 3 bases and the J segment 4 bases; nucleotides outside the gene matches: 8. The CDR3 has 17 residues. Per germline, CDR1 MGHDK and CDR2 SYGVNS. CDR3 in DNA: TGTGCCAGCAGTGACCCCAAACTAGCGGGGGGCCCAGATACGCAGTATTTT. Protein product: CASSDPKLAGGPDTQYF.

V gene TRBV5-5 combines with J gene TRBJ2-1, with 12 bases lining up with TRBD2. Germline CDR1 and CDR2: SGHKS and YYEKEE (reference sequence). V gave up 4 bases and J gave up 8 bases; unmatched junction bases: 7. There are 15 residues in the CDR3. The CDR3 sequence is CASSLAGGLKHEQFF. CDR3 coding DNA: TGTGCCAGCAGCCTAGCGGGGGGGCTCAAACATGAGCAGTTCTTC.

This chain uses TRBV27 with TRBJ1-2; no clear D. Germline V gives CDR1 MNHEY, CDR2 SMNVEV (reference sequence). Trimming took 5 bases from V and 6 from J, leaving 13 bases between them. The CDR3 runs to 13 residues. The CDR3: CASSETAQHGYTF. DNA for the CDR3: TGTGCCAGCAGTGAAACAGCCCAGCATGGCTACACCTTC.

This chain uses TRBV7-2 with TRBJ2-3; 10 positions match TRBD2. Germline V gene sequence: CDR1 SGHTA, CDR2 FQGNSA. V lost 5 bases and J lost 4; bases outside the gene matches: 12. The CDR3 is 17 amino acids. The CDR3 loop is CASSQQAGGTVADTQYF. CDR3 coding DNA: TGTGCCAGCAGCCAACAAGCGGGGGGGACGGTAGCAGATACGCAGTATTTT. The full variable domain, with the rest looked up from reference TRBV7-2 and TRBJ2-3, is GAGVSQSPSNKVTEKGKDVELRCDPISGHTALYWYRQSLGQGLEFLIYFQGNSAPDKSGLPSDRFSAERTGGSVSTLTIQRTQQEDSAVYLCASSQQAGGTVADTQYFGPGTRLTVL.

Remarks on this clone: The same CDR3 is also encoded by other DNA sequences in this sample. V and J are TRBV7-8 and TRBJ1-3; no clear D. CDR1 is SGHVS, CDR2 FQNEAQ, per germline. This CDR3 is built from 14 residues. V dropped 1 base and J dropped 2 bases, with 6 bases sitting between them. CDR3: CASSLGTAGNTIYF. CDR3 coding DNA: TGTGCCAGCAGCTTAGGGACCGCTGGAAACACCATATATTTT.

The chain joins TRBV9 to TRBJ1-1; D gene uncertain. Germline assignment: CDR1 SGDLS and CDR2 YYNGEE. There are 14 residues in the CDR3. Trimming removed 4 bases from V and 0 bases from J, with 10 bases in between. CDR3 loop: CASSIGNLNTEAFF. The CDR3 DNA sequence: TGTGCCAGCAGCATAGGGAACTTGAACACTGAAGCTTTCTTT.